This T cell receptor (beta chain) was observed in a study of regulatory T cells in long-lasting Graves disease. This clonotype showed up just a few times. Time point in this sample: newly diagnosed GD, antithyroid drugs for less than 3 months. From RNA extracted from PBMCs, the TCR library was made. Per the germline V gene, CDR1 is ENHRY and CDR2 is SYGVKD. With V trimmed by 0 bases and J by 9 bases, 5 bases remained unmatched. CDR3 size: 15 residues. CDR3 regions were amplified by Arm-PCR using iRepertoire HTBI primers to build TCR beta libraries. Via MiXCR, TCRdb re-called the multiplex PCR reads, giving one row per CDR3 protein. The sample gives hundreds of thousands of distinct CDR3 sequences, 15% to 20% of which show up once; around 13% is in the top ten. This sample was shared with a second study, whose subject was T cells in Graves' hyperthyroidism and ophthalmopathy.

The origin of this receptor is a man between 18 and 35 years old with Graves disease. The sample here was peripheral blood mononuclear cells (PBMCs), taken at new diagnosis, from a patient treated with antithyroid drugs. The V call is TRBV10-3, the J call TRBJ1-6, with 7 bases identical to TRBD1. CDR3 bases: TGTGCCATCAGTGAGTCTCGACAGGGAGGTTCACCCCTCCACTTT. Translation gives CAISESRQGGSPLHF.